This TCR beta chain was identified in a study of long-term antiretroviral therapy in people with HIV. The overall study: About a decade before 2015, the earliest samples were taken when ART was typically delayed.

Sequencing used immunoSEQ v3.0 at survey level. Libraries were prepared by immunoSEQ multiplex PCR; TCRdb keeps only in-frame clonotypes and omits some of them. Of 20,000 to 30,000 clones in the sample, around three quarters were seen once. Study-wide findings and caveats: The clones with expansion before ART were dominant in the repertoire at all time points. Diversity rose after ART but stayed below transplant donor controls.

The CDR3 is made up of 11 amino acids. Germline V gene sequence: CDR1 SGHDN, CDR2 FVKESK. Deletions cut 1 base from V and 7 bases from J, with 4 bases between. This clone has a handful of counts. Its antigen remains unidentified. DNA was extracted from approximately 0.91-9.4 million thawed cryopreserved PBMC. The TCR was taken from a woman between 35 and 50 years old with HIV. This chain connects TRBV14 to TRBJ2-5; D ambiguous. Sequencing was performed on unsorted PBMCs, taken 1.2 years after starting antiretroviral therapy. CDR3 coding DNA: TGTGCCAGCAGCCAAGGTGTGACCCAGTACTTC. It is translated as CASSQGVTQYF. Full variable domain (missing parts from reference TRBV14 and TRBJ2-5): EAGVTQFPSHSVIEKGQTVTLRCDPISGHDNLYWYRRVMGKEIKFLLHFVKESKQDESGMPNNRFLAERTGGTYSTLKVQPAELEDSGVYFCASSQGVTQYFGPGTRLLVL.